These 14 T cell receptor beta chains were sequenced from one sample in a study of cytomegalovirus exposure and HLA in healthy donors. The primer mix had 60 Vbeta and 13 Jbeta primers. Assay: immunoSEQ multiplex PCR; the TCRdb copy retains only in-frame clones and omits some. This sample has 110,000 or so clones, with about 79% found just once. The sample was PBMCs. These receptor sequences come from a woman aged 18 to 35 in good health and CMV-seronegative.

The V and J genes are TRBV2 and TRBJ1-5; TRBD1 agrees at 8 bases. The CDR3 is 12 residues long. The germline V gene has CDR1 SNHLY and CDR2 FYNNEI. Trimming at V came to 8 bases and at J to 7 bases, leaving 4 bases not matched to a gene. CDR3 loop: CASGQGYQPQHF. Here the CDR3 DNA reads TGTGCCAGCGGACAGGGCTACCAGCCCCAGCATTTT.

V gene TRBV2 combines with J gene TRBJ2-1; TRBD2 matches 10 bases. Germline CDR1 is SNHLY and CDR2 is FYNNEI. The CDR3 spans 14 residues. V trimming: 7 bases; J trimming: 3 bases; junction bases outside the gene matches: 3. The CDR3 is CASMGLAYYNEQFF. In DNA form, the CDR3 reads TGTGCCAGCATGGGACTAGCGTACTACAATGAGCAGTTCTTC.

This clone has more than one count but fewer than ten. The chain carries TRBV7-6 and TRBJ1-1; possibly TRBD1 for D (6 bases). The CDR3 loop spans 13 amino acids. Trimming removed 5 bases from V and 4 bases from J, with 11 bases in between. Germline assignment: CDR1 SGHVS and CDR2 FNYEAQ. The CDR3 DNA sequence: TGTGCCAGCAGCCCGGACAGCCGCACTGAAGCTTTCTTT. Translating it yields CASSPDSRTEAFF. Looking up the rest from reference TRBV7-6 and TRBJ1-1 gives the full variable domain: GAGVSQSPRYKVTKRGQDVALRCDPISGHVSLYWYRQALGQGPEFLTYFNYEAQQDKSGLPNDRFSAERPEGSISTLTIQRTEQRDSAMYRCASSPDSRTEAFFGQGTRLTVV.

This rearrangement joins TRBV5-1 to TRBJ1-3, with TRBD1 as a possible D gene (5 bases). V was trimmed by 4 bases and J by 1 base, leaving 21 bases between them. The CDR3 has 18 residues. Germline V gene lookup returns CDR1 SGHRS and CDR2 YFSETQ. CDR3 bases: TGCGCCAGCAGCAACTCCGGGACTGGACCTGGGTCTGGAAACACCATATATTTT. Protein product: CASSNSGTGPGSGNTIYF.

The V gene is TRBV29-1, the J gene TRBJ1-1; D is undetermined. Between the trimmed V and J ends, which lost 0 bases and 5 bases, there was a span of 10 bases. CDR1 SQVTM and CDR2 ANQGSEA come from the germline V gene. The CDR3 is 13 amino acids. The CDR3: CSVEDPITTEAFF. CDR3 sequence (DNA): TGCAGCGTTGAAGATCCTATAACTACTGAAGCTTTCTTT.

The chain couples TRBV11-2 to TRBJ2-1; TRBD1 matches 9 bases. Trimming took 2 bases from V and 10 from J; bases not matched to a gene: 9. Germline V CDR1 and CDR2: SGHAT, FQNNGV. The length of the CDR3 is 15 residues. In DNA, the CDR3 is TGTGCCAGCAGCTTAAATCCACAGGGGGCCGAGGAGCAGTTCTTC. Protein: CASSLNPQGAEEQFF.

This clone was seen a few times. This CDR3 reads CAIKVFGKGNTEAFF. In DNA, the CDR3 is TGTGCCATCAAGGTTTTCGGGAAGGGGAACACTGAAGCTTTCTTT. The rearrangement joins TRBV10-3 to TRBJ1-1; D gene ambiguous. Deletions cut 7 bases from V and 1 base from J, with 16 bases between. CDR1 is ENHRY, CDR2 SYGVKD, per germline. This CDR3 has 15 residues.

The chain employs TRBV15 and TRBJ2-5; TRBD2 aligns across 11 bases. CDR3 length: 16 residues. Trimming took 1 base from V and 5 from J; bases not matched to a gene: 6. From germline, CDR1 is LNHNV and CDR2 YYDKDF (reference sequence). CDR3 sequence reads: CATSRGPTSGAETQYF. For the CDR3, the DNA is TGTGCCACCAGCAGAGGCCCGACTAGCGGGGCCGAGACCCAGTACTTC.

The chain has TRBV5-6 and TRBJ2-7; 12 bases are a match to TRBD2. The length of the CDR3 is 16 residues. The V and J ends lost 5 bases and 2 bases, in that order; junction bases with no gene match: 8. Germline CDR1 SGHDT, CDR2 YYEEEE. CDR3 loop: CASSPLLAGGAYEQYF. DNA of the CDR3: TGTGCCAGCAGTCCTCTACTAGCGGGAGGCGCCTACGAGCAGTACTTC.

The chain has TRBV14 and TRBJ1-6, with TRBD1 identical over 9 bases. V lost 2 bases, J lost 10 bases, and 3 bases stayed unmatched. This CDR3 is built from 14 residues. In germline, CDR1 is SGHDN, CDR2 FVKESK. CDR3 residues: CASSQQDRGSPLHF. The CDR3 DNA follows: TGTGCCAGCAGCCAACAGGACAGGGGCTCACCCCTCCACTTT.

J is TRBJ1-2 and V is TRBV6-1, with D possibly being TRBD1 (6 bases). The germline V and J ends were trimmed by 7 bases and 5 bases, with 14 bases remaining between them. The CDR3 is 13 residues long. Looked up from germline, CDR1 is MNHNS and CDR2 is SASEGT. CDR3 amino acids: CASTTGGGYGYTF. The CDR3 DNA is TGTGCCAGCACCACGGGGGGCGGGTATGGCTACACCTTC.

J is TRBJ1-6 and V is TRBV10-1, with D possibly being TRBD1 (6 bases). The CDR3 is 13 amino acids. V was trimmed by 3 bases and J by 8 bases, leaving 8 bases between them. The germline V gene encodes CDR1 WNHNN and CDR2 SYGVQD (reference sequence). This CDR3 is CASSEYRDSPLHF. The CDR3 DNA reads TGCGCCAGCAGTGAATACAGGGATTCACCCCTCCACTTT.

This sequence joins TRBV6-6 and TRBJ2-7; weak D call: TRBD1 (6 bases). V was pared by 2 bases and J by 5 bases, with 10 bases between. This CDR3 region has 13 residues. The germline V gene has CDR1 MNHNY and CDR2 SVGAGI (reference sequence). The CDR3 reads CASSYTGQNEQYV. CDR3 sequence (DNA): TGTGCCAGCAGTTACACCGGACAGAACGAGCAGTACGTC.

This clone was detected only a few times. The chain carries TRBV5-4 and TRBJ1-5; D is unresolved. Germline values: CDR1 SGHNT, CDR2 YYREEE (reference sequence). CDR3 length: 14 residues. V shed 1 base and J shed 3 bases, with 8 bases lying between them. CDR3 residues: CASSLWQSNQPQHF. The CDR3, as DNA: TGTGCCAGCAGCTTGTGGCAGTCCAATCAGCCCCAGCATTTT. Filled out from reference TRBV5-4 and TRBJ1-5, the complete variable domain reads ETGVTQSPTHLIKTRGQQVTLRCSSQSGHNTVSWYQQALGQGPQFIFQYYREEENGRGNFPPRFSGLQFPNYSSELNVNALELDDSALYLCASSLWQSNQPQHFGDGTRLSIL.